Listed below are T cell receptor beta chains from one sample, sequenced in a study of OX40 agonist ivuxolimab in advanced cancers. Measured with immunoSEQ multiplex PCR; TCRdb has only the in-frame clones, and not every one. The sample contains roughly 69,000 clones, roughly 81% of which appear only once. The sequencing used CD4+ or CD8+ T cells sorted from blood, collected in a trial of the OX40 agonist ivuxolimab. These receptor sequences come from an adult with an advanced solid tumor such as melanoma, head and neck, liver or kidney cancer. The CDR3 runs from the conserved cysteine through the conserved F or W. Each record gives: V gene, J gene, CDR3 protein.

>TRBV7-7|TRBJ2-5
CASSLTWGRKETQYF
>TRBV5-1|TRBJ1-2
CASSPQGNYGYTF
>TRBV15|TRBJ1-5
CATSRGVGQPQHF
>TRBV6-5|TRBJ2-7
CASSRGQRGGAQYF
>TRBV14|TRBJ1-6
CASSQDELSNSPLHF
>TRBV10-3|TRBJ2-5
CAISERTGETQYF
>TRBV5-1|TRBJ2-5
CASSPDLRDSTKETQYF
>TRBV30|TRBJ2-2
CAGQAGAKNTGELFF
>TRBV5-1|TRBJ1-4
CASSLDGREGEKLFF
>TRBV6-5|TRBJ2-7
CASRWTGAYEQYF
>TRBV18|TRBJ1-1
CASSPLTEAFF
>TRBV28|TRBJ2-7
CASSLGKNYEQYF
>TRBV5-1|TRBJ2-1
CASSFSNEQFF
>TRBV5-1|TRBJ1-1
CASSRQDRGRVSTEAFF
>TRBV5-4|TRBJ1-1
CASSQDMVASEAFF
>TRBV5-1|TRBJ2-3
CASGERWDTQYF
>TRBV7-2|TRBJ2-7
CASSRIAGVLYEQYF
>TRBV28|TRBJ1-6
CASSLGQGRGSPLHF
>TRBV19|TRBJ1-2
CASRGTGHNYGYTF
>TRBV5-1|TRBJ2-7
CASSLKDEQYF
>TRBV18|TRBJ2-2
CASSLRTGQANTGELFF